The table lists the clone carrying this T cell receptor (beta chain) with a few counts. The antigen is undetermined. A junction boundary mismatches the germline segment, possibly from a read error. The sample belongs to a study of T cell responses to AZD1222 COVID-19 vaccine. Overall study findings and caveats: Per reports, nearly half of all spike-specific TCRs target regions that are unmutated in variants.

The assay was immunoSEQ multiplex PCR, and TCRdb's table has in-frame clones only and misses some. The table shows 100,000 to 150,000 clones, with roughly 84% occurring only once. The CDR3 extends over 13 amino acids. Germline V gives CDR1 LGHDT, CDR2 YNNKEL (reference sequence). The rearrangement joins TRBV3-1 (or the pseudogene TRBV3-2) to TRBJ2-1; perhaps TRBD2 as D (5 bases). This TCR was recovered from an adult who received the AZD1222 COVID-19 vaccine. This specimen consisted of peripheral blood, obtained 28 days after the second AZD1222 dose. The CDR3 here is CASSQLAWGEEFF. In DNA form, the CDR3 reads TGTGCCAGCAGCCAACTAGCATGGGGTGAGGAGTTCTTC.